The 17 T cell receptor beta chains below all came from one sample that was sequenced in a study of blood T cells in healthy people across ages. A J-beta primer mix and a sample-barcoded 5' primer were used in a second PCR of roughly 6 to 11 cycles. TCRdb reprocessed the 5' RACE reads via MiXCR and lists one record per CDR3 protein. The profile shows approximately 810,000 distinct CDR3 sequences, about 30% of them singletons. Sample: blood. Source of these receptors: a woman of 80 years or more in good health.

This chain uses TRBV27 with TRBJ1-1, with a weak D call TRBD1 (6 bases). Germline values: CDR1 MNHEY, CDR2 SMNVEV (reference sequence). The CDR3 consists of 13 residues. The V end was cut by 4 bases, the J end by 6 bases, with 12 bases between. CDR3 amino acids: CASSWGPPAEAFF. Here the CDR3 DNA reads TGTGCCAGCAGTTGGGGGCCGCCAGCTGAAGCTTTCTTT.

The sample holds many counts of this clonotype. The chain combines TRBV6-2 or TRBV6-3 with TRBJ1-5; TRBD1 agrees at 7 bases. V lost 10 bases to trimming and J lost 4 bases; unmatched junction nucleotides: 7. The CDR3 covers 13 residues. The germline V gene has CDR1 MNHEY and CDR2 SVGEGT. CDR3 bases: TGTGCCACACAATACAGGGGAAATCAGCCCCAGCATTTT. It is translated as CATQYRGNQPQHF.

This clonotype was seen many times. The J gene is TRBJ2-3, the V gene TRBV7-6; D perhaps matches TRBD2 (5 bases). V was trimmed by 0 bases and J by 5 bases, leaving 9 bases between them. CDR1 SGHVS and CDR2 FNYEAQ come from the germline V gene. This CDR3 has 14 amino acids. The CDR3 region is CASSLASAKDTQYF. The CDR3 coding sequence is TGTGCCAGCAGCTTAGCTAGCGCGAAAGATACGCAGTATTTT.

The chain couples TRBV7-3 to TRBJ2-3; D is tentatively TRBD1 or TRBD2 (6 bases each). The CDR3 sequence is 15 residues long. V lost 5 bases to trimming and J lost 1 base, with 13 bases between them. Germline CDR1 SGHTA, CDR2 FQGTGA. CDR3 nucleotide sequence: TGTGCCAGCAGCCTAGATGGGGGGCGCACAGATACGCAGTATTTT. Translated, it gives CASSLDGGRTDTQYF.

V and J are TRBV2 and TRBJ1-1, with no clear D. The length of the CDR3 is 14 residues. Per germline, CDR1 SNHLY and CDR2 FYNNEI. The V end lost 8 bases, the J end lost 3 bases, and 16 bases lay between the germline ends. CDR3 nucleotide sequence: TGTGCCAGCGGATTATTAGACCAATACACTGAAGCTTTCTTT. Translated, it gives CASGLLDQYTEAFF. Looking up the rest from reference TRBV2 and TRBJ1-1 gives the full variable domain: EPEVTQTPSHQVTQMGQEVILRCVPISNHLYFYWYRQILGQKVEFLVSFYNNEISEKSEIFDDQFSVERPDGSNFTLKIRSTKLEDSAMYFCASGLLDQYTEAFFGQGTRLTVV.

The V gene is TRBV20-1, the J gene TRBJ2-7; no definite D call. The J call is in doubt because the DNA end fits TRBJ2-5 better. The CDR3 covers 15 residues. Germline V lookup: CDR1 DFQATT, CDR2 SNEGSKA (reference sequence). The CDR3 protein is CSAGPPGQLRETQYF. DNA of the CDR3: TGCAGTGCTGGACCTCCGGGTCAACTAAGGGAGACCCAGTACTTC.

In its sample, this clonotype was seen many times. The gene calls are TRBV6-5 and TRBJ1-5, with a weak D call TRBD1 (6 bases). Germline V gives CDR1 MNHEY, CDR2 SVGAGI. Deletions cut 10 bases from V and 0 bases from J, with 16 bases between. There are 15 residues in the CDR3. The CDR3 DNA reads as TGTGCCACCACATCGACAGGAGGTAGCAATCAGCCCCAGCATTTT. Amino acids: CATTSTGGSNQPQHF.

This clonotype has a single count. The chain employs TRBV20-1 and TRBJ1-2; a possible D gene is TRBD1 (5 bases). Per the germline V gene, CDR1 is DFQATT and CDR2 is SNEGSKA (reference sequence). There are 13 residues in the CDR3. The DNA for the CDR3 is TGCAGCCCCGTTGGTCAGGAGGGGACTGGCTACACCTTC. As protein: CSPVGQEGTGYTF.

The chain employs TRBV7-9 and TRBJ2-1, with 9 nucleotides matching TRBD2. The CDR3 sequence is 15 residues long. Germline loops: CDR1 SEHNR, CDR2 FQNEAQ (reference sequence). The junction had 8 bases not matched to a gene; V was cut back by 5 bases and J by 6 bases. CDR3 nucleotide sequence: TGTGCCAGCAGCACACGGGCGGGGGGGCGCAATGAGCAGTTCTTC. As protein: CASSTRAGGRNEQFF.

Many counts were recorded for this clonotype. The DNA of the CDR3 is TGTGCCAGCAGTTACTCGTACGGGGAGCAGTTCTTC. Translated: CASSYSYGEQFF. This rearrangement joins TRBV6-2 or TRBV6-3 to TRBJ2-1; D gene uncertain. Trimming pared 0 bases from V and 10 bases from J, leaving 7 bases between. The germline V gene has CDR1 MNHEY and CDR2 SVGEGT. The CDR3 runs 12 residues.

This clonotype was counted ten times or more. The chain carries TRBV5-1 and TRBJ2-7, with 9 positions matching TRBD1. Germline CDR1 reads SGHRS; CDR2 reads YFSETQ. The CDR3 consists of 16 residues. Trimming took 1 base from V and 1 from J; bases not matched to a gene: 6. In nucleotides, the CDR3 is TGCGCCAGCAGCTTGACCGTGACAGGGGGATCCTACGAGCAGTACTTC. Translating gives CASSLTVTGGSYEQYF.

As regards this clonotype: One junction end disagrees with the germline gene, perhaps due to a read error. This sequence joins TRBV6-5 and TRBJ1-1; D ambiguous. In germline, CDR1 is MNHEY, CDR2 SVGAGI. This CDR3 contains 16 residues. The CDR3: CASSHSTGRQNTEAFF. As DNA, the CDR3 is TGTGCCAGCAGTCACTCGACTGGTAGACAGAACACTGAAGCTTTCTTT.

As regards this clonotype: This could be a read error, since a much larger clone is one nucleotide away. CDR3 sequence (DNA): TGTGCCAGCAGGTTAGCGCAGGGGTCGATTCAGTACTTC. This encodes CASRLAQGSIQYF. The rearrangement links TRBV12-3 or TRBV12-4 to TRBJ2-4; D possibly corresponds to TRBD1 (6 bases). The CDR3 spans 13 residues.

This clonotype turned up a few times. The chain combines TRBV19 with TRBJ2-6; D gene ambiguous. Looked up from germline, CDR1 is LNHDA and CDR2 is SQIVND (reference sequence). V was cut by 4 bases and J by 0 bases, with 7 bases left in between. This CDR3 has 15 residues. This chain's CDR3 is CASSTPASGANVLTF. The DNA of the CDR3 is TGTGCCAGTAGTACACCAGCCTCTGGGGCCAACGTCCTGACTTTC.

This clonotype was found a few times. The chain joins TRBV20-1 to TRBJ1-5; tentatively, D is TRBD1 (6 bases). This CDR3 spans 13 amino acids. Deletions cut 6 bases from V and 7 bases from J, with 16 bases between. The germline V gene has CDR1 DFQATT and CDR2 SNEGSKA (reference sequence). Here the CDR3 DNA reads TGCAGTGCCTCTCGCAGGGGCGGCCAGCCCCAGCATTTT. It codes for CSASRRGGQPQHF.

This clonotype was found a few times. The genes are TRBV27 and TRBJ1-4; no reliable D call. Deletions cut 2 bases from V and 10 bases from J, with 8 bases between. Germline CDR1 and CDR2: MNHEY and SMNVEV (reference sequence). The CDR3 spans 12 residues. CDR3 nucleotide sequence: TGTGCCAGCAGTTTAAATTCGGGAAAACTGTTTTTT. This translates into CASSLNSGKLFF.

The V call is TRBV12-3 or TRBV12-4, the J call TRBJ2-4, with D possibly TRBD1 on 6 matching bases. Trimming left V 2 bases short and J 8 bases short, with 10 bases between. There are 13 residues in the CDR3. CDR3 region: CASSLNRADIQYF. The CDR3 DNA reads TGTGCCAGCAGTTTAAACAGGGCGGACATTCAGTACTTC.